One sample yielded the 24 T cell receptor beta chains listed below, sequenced in a study of T cells expressing NK-cell markers. Each CDR3 protein gets one entry in TCRdb, which reprocessed the 5' RACE reads and gives no DNA. This sample's clone table lists some 500,000 distinct CDR3 sequences. Sequencing was carried out using blood T cells: a sorted CD56 or NKG2C T cell subset, CD4+ or CD8+ T cells, or bulk PBMC T cells (not recorded which). These receptors were collected from a woman aged 45-65 years in good health.

The rearrangement links TRBV7-9 to TRBJ2-2; with no DNA, the TCRdb D assignment of TRBD1 cannot be verified. Germline-derived CDR1 and CDR2 are SEHNR and FQNEAQ (reference sequence). The CDR3 totals 16 residues. This chain's CDR3 is CASSLASRGLHGELFF.

The V call is TRBV2, the J call TRBJ2-7. CDR1 is SNHLY, CDR2 FYNNEI, per germline. The CDR3 contains 11 residues. The CDR3 reads CASRGIYEQYF.

V and J are TRBV28 and TRBJ2-5; without DNA, the TCRdb call of TRBD1 cannot be checked. This CDR3 comprises 16 residues. CDR1 and CDR2 from the germline V gene are MDHEN and SYDVKM. CDR3 loop: CASSLWGQRKQETQYF.

V is TRBV27 and J is TRBJ2-5; without DNA, the TCRdb call of TRBD1 cannot be checked. Germline CDR1 MNHEY, CDR2 SMNVEV (reference sequence). The CDR3 extends over 13 amino acids. The CDR3 sequence is CASSLGVWETQYF.

CDR3 amino acids: CASSFGLAGGGPNTDTQYF. This chain uses TRBV12-3 or TRBV12-4 with TRBJ2-3; TCRdb selects TRBD2, and the lack of DNA leaves this call unchecked. This CDR3 has 19 residues.

The rearrangement uses TRBV7-8 and TRBJ2-1; TCRdb outputs TRBD1, but without DNA this stays unchecked. This CDR3 has 12 amino acids. Germline values: CDR1 SGHVS, CDR2 FQNEAQ. The CDR3 loop is CASSAPIGEQFF.

The J gene is TRBJ2-1, the V gene TRBV21-1; there is no DNA to check the TCRdb D call of TRBD1. TRBV21-1 corresponds to a pseudogene. This CDR3 is 14 amino acids long. Here the CDR3 reads CARNRDRVNNEQFF.

V usage is TRBV20-1 and J usage is TRBJ2-5; TCRdb returns TRBD2, unconfirmable since there is no DNA. CDR1 is DFQATT, CDR2 SNEGSKA, per germline (reference sequence). This CDR3 spans 13 amino acids. The CDR3 protein is CSARGTVGWTQYF.

V and J are TRBV20-1 and TRBJ2-1. The CDR3 covers 12 residues. Germline V gene lookup returns CDR1 DFQATT and CDR2 SNEGSKA (reference sequence). CDR3 residues: CSAIPSFDEQFF.

The chain links TRBV12-3 or TRBV12-4 to TRBJ1-1. The CDR3 has 11 residues. The CDR3 region is CASSFQTKAFF.

The rearrangement joins TRBV11-1 to TRBJ2-3; checking the TCRdb D call of TRBD2 is not possible without DNA. Germline loops: CDR1 SGHAT, CDR2 FQDESV (reference sequence). CDR3 length: 17 amino acids. Here the CDR3 reads CASSPATSGSSTDTQYF.

The chain joins TRBV12-3 or TRBV12-4 to TRBJ1-2; without DNA, the TCRdb call of TRBD1 cannot be checked. The CDR3 runs 16 residues. CDR3 in amino acids: CASNPGHAELNYGYTF.

The gene calls are TRBV29-1 and TRBJ2-5; TCRdb reports TRBD2, a call that lacks DNA to check it against. Germline-derived CDR1 and CDR2 are SQVTM and ANQGSEA. CDR3 length: 12 amino acids. The chain's CDR3 is CSTTSDGKTQYF. Drawing the rest from reference TRBV29-1 and TRBJ2-5, the complete variable domain is SAVISQKPSRDICQRGTSLTIQCQVDSQVTMMFWYRQQPGQSLTLIATANQGSEATYESGFVIDKFPISRPNLTFSTLTVSNMSPEDSSIYLCSTTSDGKTQYFGPGTRLLVL.

The rearrangement joins TRBV7-2 to TRBJ2-1; lacking DNA, the TRBD1 call made by TCRdb goes unchecked. CDR3 size: 16 residues. Germline CDR1 reads SGHTA; CDR2 reads FQGNSA. CDR3 sequence: CASSSKPGTGINEQFF.

The CDR3 is CASVQAGANVLTF. This sequence joins TRBV2 and TRBJ2-6. This CDR3 spans 13 amino acids. CDR1 is SNHLY and CDR2 is FYNNEI in the germline V gene.

The gene calls are TRBV7-9 and TRBJ2-7; TCRdb designates TRBD1, a call that cannot be tested without DNA. Germline values: CDR1 SEHNR, CDR2 FQNEAQ (reference sequence). There are 17 residues in the CDR3. The CDR3 loop reads CASRSQGGKGVPYEQYF.

The chain has TRBV11-3 and TRBJ2-1; TCRdb proposes TRBD2, but this gene call is untestable without DNA. The V gene's germline CDR1 is SGHNT and CDR2 YENEEA. CDR3 size: 16 residues. CDR3 amino acids: CASSLDSVPTRHEQFF.

The chain employs TRBV6-1 and TRBJ1-6; absent DNA, TCRdb's TRBD1 call cannot be checked. The CDR3 spans 15 residues. Germline CDR1 is MNHNS and CDR2 is SASEGT. The CDR3 loop is CASRYRDRDGSPLHF.

J is TRBJ2-2 and V is TRBV20-1; lacking DNA, the TRBD2 call made by TCRdb goes unchecked. The CDR3 has 13 amino acids. Germline V gene lookup returns CDR1 DFQATT and CDR2 SNEGSKA (reference sequence). The CDR3 loop reads CSARLAPGGELFF.

The rearrangement uses TRBV5-1 and TRBJ2-1; TCRdb's D gene call, TRBD2, goes unchecked for lack of DNA. Germline-derived CDR1 and CDR2 are SGHRS and YFSETQ. The CDR3 extends over 14 amino acids. CDR3: CASSLSGGLNEQFF. Full variable domain (remainder filled in from reference TRBV5-1 and TRBJ2-1): KAGVTQTPRYLIKTRGQQVTLSCSPISGHRSVSWYQQTPGQGLQFLFEYFSETQRNKGNFPGRFSGRQFSNSRSEMNVSTLELGDSALYLCASSLSGGLNEQFFGPGTRLTVL.

This sequence joins TRBV6-1 and TRBJ2-5; TCRdb calls TRBD2, which cannot be checked without DNA. The V gene's germline CDR1 is MNHNS and CDR2 SASEGT. The CDR3 sequence is 14 residues long. CDR3 residues: CASTFGTTQETQYF.

The chain recombines TRBV3-1 with TRBJ2-1; TCRdb names TRBD2, which stays unverified in the absence of DNA. The CDR3 has 14 amino acids. CDR1 and CDR2 (germline): LGHDT, YNNKEL (reference sequence). CDR3: CASSQAGLVNEQFF.

The chain is built from TRBV12-3 or TRBV12-4 and TRBJ2-1; TCRdb gives TRBD2 as the D gene, but with no DNA this cannot be confirmed. This CDR3 has 17 amino acids. The CDR3 region is CASRTDRTSGSYNEQFF.

The CDR3 loop is CAISTGLSSYNEQFF. This chain uses TRBV10-3 with TRBJ2-1. This CDR3 has 15 amino acids. Germline CDR1 and CDR2: ENHRY and SYGVKD.